A single sample is the source of the 3 T cell receptor beta chains below, sequenced in a study of cytomegalovirus exposure and HLA in healthy donors. The PCR was carried out with 60 Vbeta primers and 13 Jbeta primers. Assay used: immunoSEQ multiplex PCR; TCRdb lists only in-frame clones, some missing. The table lists more than 200,000 clones, over 75% of them singletons. The sequenced sample consisted of PBMCs. These receptors came from a man aged 18-30 years in good health and CMV-seronegative.

In this sample, this clone turned up once. This sequence joins TRBV7-9 and TRBJ2-7; 9 bases agree with TRBD1. Trimming took 4 bases from V and 4 from J; bases not matched to a gene: 8. This CDR3 has 15 amino acids. The germline CDR1 and CDR2 sequences are SEHNR and FQNEAQ (reference sequence). The CDR3 DNA is TGTGCCAGCAGCTCGACGGGACAGGGCCTATACGAGCAGTACTTC. Protein: CASSSTGQGLYEQYF.

The genes are TRBV28 and TRBJ2-3; 8 bases match TRBD2. V lost 2 bases to trimming and J lost 2 bases; unmatched junction nucleotides: 6. Per germline, CDR1 MDHEN and CDR2 SYDVKM. There are 16 residues in the CDR3. The DNA for the CDR3 is TGTGCCAGCAGTTTAGTAGGGACTAGACTCACAGATACGCAGTATTTT. It codes for CASSLVGTRLTDTQYF. The whole variable domain, filled in from reference TRBV28 and TRBJ2-3, reads DVKVTQSSRYLVKRTGEKVFLECVQDMDHENMFWYRQDPGLGLRLIYFSYDVKMKEKGDIPEGYSVSREKKERFSLILESASTNQTSMYLCASSLVGTRLTDTQYFGPGTRLTVL.

The chain has TRBV5-6 and TRBJ2-7; no definite D call. Trimming shortened V by 2 bases and J by 0 bases, and 6 bases separated the two germline ends. The CDR3 is 13 residues long. Germline V CDR1 and CDR2: SGHDT, YYEEEE. This chain's CDR3 is CASSFIGSYEQYF. In DNA form, the CDR3 reads TGTGCCAGCAGCTTTATCGGCTCCTACGAGCAGTACTTC.